The present T cell receptor beta chain was sequenced within a study of shared clonotypes between healthy human individuals. With respect to this clone: Its target is unknown.

Researchers divided each subset's genomic DNA evenly across several immunoSEQ plates. Clones were read by immunoSEQ multiplex PCR, and TCRdb kept only the in-frame ones, dropping some. The top ten hold approximately 12% of the sample, which has some 480,000 clones, around 79% seen once. Whole-study findings and limits: Researchers sampled only blood; tissue repertoires likely differ. Clonotype sharing across donors was expected to vary with sequencing depth.

This receptor was taken from a middle-aged woman in good health. Some clones in this sample may be carry-over from other donors' samples. The source material was PBMCs.

The CDR3 loop reads CASSQVIPRVVNEKLFF. CDR3 in DNA: TGCGCCAGCAGCCAAGTTATCCCTCGGGTCGTGAATGAAAAACTGTTTTTT. V and J are TRBV4-1 and TRBJ1-4, with D unresolved. The CDR3 covers 17 residues. The ends were cut back, 1 base at V and 5 bases at J, with 17 bases in the middle. Germline-derived CDR1 and CDR2 are MGHRA and YSYEKL.